The rows below give T cell receptor beta chains drawn from one sample of a study of T cell repertoires in cytomegalovirus infection. TCRdb itself ran the reads through MiXCR, one entry per CDR3 protein. The table has 150,000 to 190,000 distinct CDR3 sequences, 20% to 25% seen once; the top ten hold roughly 9.8%. Sequencing was done on a sample of PBMCs. The receptors were sampled from a human donor in good health (CMV status not recorded). Some clones in this sample may be carry-over from other donors' samples. The CDR3 runs from the conserved cysteine through the conserved F or W. The D gene is left open where the match is weak. Rows may omit the clone size; those that give it use once, few, many or a size class.

cdr3_length	j_call	clone_size	v_call	d_call	cdr3_aa	cdr3_nt
15	TRBJ2-7	few	TRBV27	-	CASSFSGTYRYEQYF	TGTGCCAGCAGTTTCTCCGGGACCTACCGCTACGAGCAGTACTTC
15	TRBJ1-6	-	TRBV7-3	TRBD1	CASSLGGGGNSPLHF	TGTGCCAGCAGCTTAGGAGGGGGCGGTAATTCACCCCTCCACTTT
14	TRBJ1-1	-	TRBV28	-	CASSLIGGDTEAFF	TGTGCCAGCAGTTTAATAGGGGGGGACACTGAAGCTTTCTTT
15	TRBJ2-3	many	TRBV7-8	-	CASRVGGEFTDTQYF	TGTGCCAGCAGGGTGGGTGGCGAATTCACAGATACGCAGTATTTT
12	TRBJ2-6	-	TRBV25-1	-	CVSSSGANVLTF	TGTGTCAGCAGTTCCGGGGCCAACGTCCTGACTTTC
13	TRBJ1-5	-	TRBV6-2/TRBV6-3	-	CASSYTGNQPQHF	TGTGCCAGCAGTTATACGGGGAATCAGCCCCAGCATTTT
14	TRBJ2-2	few	TRBV29-1	-	CSVYRGVGTGELFF	TGCAGCGTTTACCGCGGGGTGGGGACCGGGGAGCTGTTTTTT
15	TRBJ2-5	few	TRBV2	TRBD2	CASSESRLAGETQYF	TGTGCCAGCAGTGAAAGTCGACTAGCAGGGGAGACCCAGTACTTC
16	TRBJ2-5	many	TRBV7-2	-	CASSLVSAGLQETQYF	TGTGCCAGCAGCTTAGTATCGGCGGGGCTCCAAGAGACCCAGTACTTC
18	TRBJ2-1	-	TRBV28	-	CASSSRTGHSGKGNEQFF	TGTGCCAGCAGTTCACGAACCGGTCATTCAGGGAAGGGCAATGAGCAGTTCTTC
13	TRBJ2-7	few	TRBV14	-	CASSQGLGREQYF	TGTGCCAGCAGCCAAGGACTCGGGCGAGAGCAGTACTTC
15	TRBJ2-2	-	TRBV11-1	-	CASSTRTARTGELFF	TGTGCCAGCAGCACCCGGACAGCGAGGACCGGGGAGCTGTTTTTT
14	TRBJ2-7	-	TRBV4-1	-	CASSPGGRVEGQYF	TGCGCCAGCAGCCCAGGCGGCAGGGTAGAAGGGCAGTACTTC
17	TRBJ2-1	many	TRBV7-8	TRBD2	CASSLTGTSGGPNEQFF	TGTGCCAGCAGCTTAACTGGGACTAGCGGGGGCCCTAATGAGCAGTTCTTC